This T cell receptor beta chain was obtained from a study of OX40 agonist ivuxolimab in advanced cancers. Turning to the study itself: Ivuxolimab, an agonist antibody against OX40 (CD134), was given to patients. Prior checkpoint blockade (anti-PD-1, anti-PD-L1 or anti-CTLA-4) was permitted; over 30% had it.

Comments on this clone: Its antigen is unidentified.

Study-wide results and caveats: Normalized expansion of T-cell clones was also low for some nonresponders.

V was shortened by 0 bases and J by 5 bases, with 8 bases between the two germline ends. This CDR3 has 13 residues. Germline assignment: CDR1 SGHDT and CDR2 YYEEEE. Profiled with immunoSEQ multiplex PCR; TCRdb holds only in-frame clones, not every one. Among under 60,000 clones listed, about nine tenths were seen once. Sequenced material: CD4+ or CD8+ T cells sorted from blood, taken in a trial of the OX40 agonist ivuxolimab. The sequence derives from an adult with an advanced solid tumor such as melanoma, head and neck, liver or kidney cancer. The V gene is TRBV5-6, the J gene TRBJ2-5; D remains ambiguous. CDR3 amino acids: CASSLDPAETQYF. In DNA, the CDR3 is TGTGCCAGCAGCTTGGACCCAGCGGAGACCCAGTACTTC.